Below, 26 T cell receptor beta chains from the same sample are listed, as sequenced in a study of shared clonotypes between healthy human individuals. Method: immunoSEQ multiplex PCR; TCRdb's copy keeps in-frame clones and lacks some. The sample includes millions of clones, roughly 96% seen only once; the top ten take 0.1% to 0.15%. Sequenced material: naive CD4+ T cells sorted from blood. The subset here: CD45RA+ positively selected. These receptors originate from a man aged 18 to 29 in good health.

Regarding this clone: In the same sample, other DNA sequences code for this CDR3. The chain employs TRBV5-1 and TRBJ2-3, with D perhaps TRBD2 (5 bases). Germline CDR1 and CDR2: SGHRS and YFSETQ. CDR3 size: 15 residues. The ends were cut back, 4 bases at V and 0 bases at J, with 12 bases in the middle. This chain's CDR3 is CASSPSGGSTDTQYF. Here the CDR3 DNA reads TGCGCCAGCAGCCCCTCGGGCGGGAGCACAGATACGCAGTATTTT.

CDR3 in amino acids: CASSLAWGEANQPQHF. CDR3 coding DNA: TGTGCCAGCAGCTTAGCGTGGGGGGAGGCCAATCAGCCCCAGCATTTT. The chain links TRBV7-8 to TRBJ1-5, with D tentatively TRBD1 (5 bases). Germline CDR1 is SGHVS and CDR2 is FQNEAQ. Trimming shortened V by 0 bases and J by 3 bases, and 12 bases separated the two germline ends. The length of the CDR3 is 16 residues.

The CDR3 nucleotides read TGTGCCATCAGTGTCAAGGCAGGGGTCGAGCAGTACTTC. Translated: CAISVKAGVEQYF. This chain links TRBV10-3 with TRBJ2-7; tentatively, D is TRBD1 (6 bases). The germline gives CDR1 ENHRY, CDR2 SYGVKD. V lost 4 bases and J 6 bases, leaving 13 bases between the germline ends. The CDR3 length is 13 residues.

CDR3 residues: CASSLGGLGAYEQYF. The CDR3 region has the DNA TGTGCCAGCAGCTTAGGAGGCCTGGGGGCCTACGAGCAGTACTTC. The J gene is TRBJ2-7, the V gene TRBV7-9; D may be TRBD1 or TRBD2 (5 bases each). Trimming shortened V by 1 base and J by 2 bases, and 12 bases separated the two germline ends. Germline V gene sequence: CDR1 SEHNR, CDR2 FQNEAQ (reference sequence). The CDR3 runs 15 residues.

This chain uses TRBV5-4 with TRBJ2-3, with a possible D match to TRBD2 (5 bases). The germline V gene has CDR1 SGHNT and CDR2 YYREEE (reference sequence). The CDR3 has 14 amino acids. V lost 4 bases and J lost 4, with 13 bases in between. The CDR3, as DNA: TGTGCCAGCAGCCCGGGGTCCCGGGCAGATACGCAGTATTTT. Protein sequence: CASSPGSRADTQYF.

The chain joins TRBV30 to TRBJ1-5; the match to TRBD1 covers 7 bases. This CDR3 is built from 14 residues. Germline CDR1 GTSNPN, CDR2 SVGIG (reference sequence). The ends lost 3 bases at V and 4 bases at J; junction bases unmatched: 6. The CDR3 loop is CAWSTGAVNQPQHF. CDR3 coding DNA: TGTGCCTGGAGCACAGGGGCGGTAAATCAGCCCCAGCATTTT.

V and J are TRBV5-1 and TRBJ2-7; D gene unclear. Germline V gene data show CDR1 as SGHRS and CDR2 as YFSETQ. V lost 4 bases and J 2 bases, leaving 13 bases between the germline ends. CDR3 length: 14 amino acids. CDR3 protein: CASSQPRIPYEQYF. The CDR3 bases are TGCGCCAGCAGCCAACCACGGATCCCCTACGAGCAGTACTTC.

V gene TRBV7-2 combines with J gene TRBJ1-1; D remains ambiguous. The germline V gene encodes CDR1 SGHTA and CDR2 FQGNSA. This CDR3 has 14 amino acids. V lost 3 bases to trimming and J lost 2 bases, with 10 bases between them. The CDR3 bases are TGTGCCAGCAGCTTGGGATTTATTAACACTGAAGCTTTCTTT. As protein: CASSLGFINTEAFF.

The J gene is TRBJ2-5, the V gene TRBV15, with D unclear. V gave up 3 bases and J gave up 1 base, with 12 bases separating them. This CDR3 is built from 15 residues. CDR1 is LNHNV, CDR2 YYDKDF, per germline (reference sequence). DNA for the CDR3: TGTGCCACCAGCAGTTTTAGGGATTTCCAAGAGACCCAGTACTTC. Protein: CATSSFRDFQETQYF.

The CDR3 is CSVEVTVNGYTF. CDR3 nucleotide sequence: TGCAGCGTTGAAGTCACAGTAAATGGCTACACCTTC. The V gene is TRBV29-1, the J gene TRBJ1-2; D ambiguous. Germline V gives CDR1 SQVTM, CDR2 ANQGSEA. The length of the CDR3 is 12 residues. The V end lost 1 base, the J end lost 6 bases, and 9 bases lay between the germline ends.

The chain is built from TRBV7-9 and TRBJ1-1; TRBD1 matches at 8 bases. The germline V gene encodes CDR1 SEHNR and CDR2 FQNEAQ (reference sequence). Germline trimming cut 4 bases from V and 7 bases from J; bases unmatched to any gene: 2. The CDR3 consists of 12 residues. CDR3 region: CASSSTGDEAFF. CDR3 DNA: TGTGCCAGCAGCTCGACAGGGGATGAAGCTTTCTTT.

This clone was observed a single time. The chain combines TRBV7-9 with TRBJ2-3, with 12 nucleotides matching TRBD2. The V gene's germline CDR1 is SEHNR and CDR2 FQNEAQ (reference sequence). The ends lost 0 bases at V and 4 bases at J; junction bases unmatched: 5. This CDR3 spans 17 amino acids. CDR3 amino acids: CASSLARPSGGADTQYF. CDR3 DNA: TGTGCCAGCAGCTTAGCGAGGCCTAGCGGGGGGGCAGATACGCAGTATTTT.

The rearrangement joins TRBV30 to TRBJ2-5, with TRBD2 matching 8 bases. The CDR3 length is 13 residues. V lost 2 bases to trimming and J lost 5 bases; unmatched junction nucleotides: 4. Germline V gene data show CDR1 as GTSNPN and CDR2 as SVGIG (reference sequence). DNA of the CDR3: TGTGCCTGGAGTTTCCGGGGGGGTGAGACCCAGTACTTC. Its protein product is CAWSFRGGETQYF.

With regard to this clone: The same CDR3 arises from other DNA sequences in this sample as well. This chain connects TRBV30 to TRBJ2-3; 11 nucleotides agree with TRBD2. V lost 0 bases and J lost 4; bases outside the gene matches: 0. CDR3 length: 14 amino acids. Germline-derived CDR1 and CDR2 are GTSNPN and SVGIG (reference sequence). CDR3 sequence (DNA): TGTGCCTGGAGTGTTAGCGGGAGGGCAGATACGCAGTATTTT. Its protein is CAWSVSGRADTQYF.

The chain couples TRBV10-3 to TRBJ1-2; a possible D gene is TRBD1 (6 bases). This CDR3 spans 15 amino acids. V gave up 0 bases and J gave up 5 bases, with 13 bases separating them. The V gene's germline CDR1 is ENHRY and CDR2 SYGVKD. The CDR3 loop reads CAISESIQGLYGYTF. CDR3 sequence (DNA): TGTGCCATCAGTGAGTCGATACAGGGCCTTTATGGCTACACCTTC.

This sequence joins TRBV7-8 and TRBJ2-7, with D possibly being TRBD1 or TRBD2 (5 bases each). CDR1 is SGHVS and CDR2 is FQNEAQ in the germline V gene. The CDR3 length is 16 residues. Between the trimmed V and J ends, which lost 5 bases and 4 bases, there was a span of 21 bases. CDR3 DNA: TGTGCCAGCAGCCCCAGACCTCCGGGGCAGGCGTACGAGCAGTACTTC. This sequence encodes CASSPRPPGQAYEQYF.

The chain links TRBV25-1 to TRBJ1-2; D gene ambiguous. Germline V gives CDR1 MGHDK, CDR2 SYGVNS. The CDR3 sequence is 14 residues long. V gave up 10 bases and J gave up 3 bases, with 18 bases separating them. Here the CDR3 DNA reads TGTGCCACCTGGCGGGATCCTCCGGACTATGGCTACACCTTC. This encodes CATWRDPPDYGYTF.

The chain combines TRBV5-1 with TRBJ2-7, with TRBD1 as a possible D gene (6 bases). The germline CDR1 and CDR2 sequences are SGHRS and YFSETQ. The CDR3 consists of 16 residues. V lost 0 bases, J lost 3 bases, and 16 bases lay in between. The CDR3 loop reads CASSLVAQTGLYEQYF. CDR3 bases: TGCGCCAGCAGCTTGGTGGCCCAGACAGGCCTCTACGAGCAGTACTTC.

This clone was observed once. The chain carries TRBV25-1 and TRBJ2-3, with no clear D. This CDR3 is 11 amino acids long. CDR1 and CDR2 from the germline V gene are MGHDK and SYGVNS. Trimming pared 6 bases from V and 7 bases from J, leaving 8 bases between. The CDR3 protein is CASSPGYTQYF. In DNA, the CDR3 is TGTGCCAGCAGCCCCGGATATACGCAGTATTTT.

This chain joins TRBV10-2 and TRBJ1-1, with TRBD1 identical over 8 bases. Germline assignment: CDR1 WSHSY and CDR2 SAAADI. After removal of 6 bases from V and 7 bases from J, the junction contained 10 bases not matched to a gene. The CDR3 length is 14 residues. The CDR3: CASSPPGGISEAFF. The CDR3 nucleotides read TGCGCCAGCAGCCCCCCAGGGGGCATCAGTGAAGCTTTCTTT.

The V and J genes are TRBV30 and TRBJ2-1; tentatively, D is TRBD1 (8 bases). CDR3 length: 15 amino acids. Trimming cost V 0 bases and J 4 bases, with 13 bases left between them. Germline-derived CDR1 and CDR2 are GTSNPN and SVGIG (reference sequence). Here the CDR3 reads CAWSVHRGGYNEQFF. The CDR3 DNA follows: TGTGCCTGGAGTGTGCACAGGGGGGGGTACAATGAGCAGTTCTTC.

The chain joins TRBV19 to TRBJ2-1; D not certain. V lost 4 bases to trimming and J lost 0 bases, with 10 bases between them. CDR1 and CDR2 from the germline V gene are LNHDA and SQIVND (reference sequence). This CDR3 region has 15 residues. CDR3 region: CASSTPSDSYNEQFF. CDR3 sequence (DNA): TGTGCCAGTAGTACTCCCAGCGACTCCTACAATGAGCAGTTCTTC.

CDR3 region: CASSLEGARTDTQYF. CDR3 bases: TGCGCCAGCAGCTTGGAAGGGGCCCGGACAGATACGCAGTATTTT. The rearrangement links TRBV5-1 to TRBJ2-3, with a tentative D call TRBD1 (5 bases). This CDR3 comprises 15 residues. Trimming removed 0 bases at V and 3 bases at J, with 11 bases between. Germline values: CDR1 SGHRS, CDR2 YFSETQ.

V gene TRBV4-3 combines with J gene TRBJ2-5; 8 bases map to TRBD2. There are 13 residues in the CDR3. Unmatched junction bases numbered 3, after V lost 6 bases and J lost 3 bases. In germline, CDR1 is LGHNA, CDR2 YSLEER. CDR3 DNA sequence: TGCGCCAGCAGACGAGCGGGAGAAGAGACCCAGTACTTC. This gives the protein CASRRAGEETQYF.

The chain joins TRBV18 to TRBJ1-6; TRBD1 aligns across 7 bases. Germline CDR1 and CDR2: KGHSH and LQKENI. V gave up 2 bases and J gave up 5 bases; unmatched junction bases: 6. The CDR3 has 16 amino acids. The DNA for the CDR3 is TGTGCCAGCTCACCATGGGACAGAACTGATAATTCACCCCTCCACTTT. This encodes CASSPWDRTDNSPLHF. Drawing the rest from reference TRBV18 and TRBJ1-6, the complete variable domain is NAGVMQNPRHLVRRRGQEARLRCSPMKGHSHVYWYRQLPEEGLKFMVYLQKENIIDESGMPKERFSAEFPKEGPSILRIQQVVRGDSAAYFCASSPWDRTDNSPLHFGNGTRLTVT.

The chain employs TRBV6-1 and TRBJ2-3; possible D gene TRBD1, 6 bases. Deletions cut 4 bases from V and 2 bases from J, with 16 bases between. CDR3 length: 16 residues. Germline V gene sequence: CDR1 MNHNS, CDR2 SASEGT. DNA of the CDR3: TGTGCCAGCAGTGGCTTCGGGACAAGGATCACAGATACGCAGTATTTT. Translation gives CASSGFGTRITDTQYF.